The 26 T cell receptor beta chains below all came from one sample that was sequenced in a study of shared clonotypes between healthy human individuals. Sequencing was performed with immunoSEQ multiplex PCR; in TCRdb, only in-frame clones are kept and a portion is missing. The sample gives roughly 640,000 clones, almost 97% of which show up once; approximately 0.057% is in the top ten. Material for sequencing was naive CD4+ T cells sorted from blood. Subset meaning: CD45RA+ positively selected. The receptors shown here come from a woman aged 30 to 39 in good health.

The J gene is TRBJ2-1, the V gene TRBV7-8; D is undetermined. Trimming removed 5 bases at V and 0 bases at J, with 8 bases between. Germline loops: CDR1 SGHVS, CDR2 FQNEAQ. The CDR3 consists of 14 residues. The CDR3: CASSPTSSYNEQFF. CDR3 in DNA: TGTGCCAGCAGCCCAACAAGCTCCTACAATGAGCAGTTCTTC.

This CDR3 reads CASSLVGTDLKAFF. CDR3 bases: TGTGCCAGCAGCTTAGTGGGGACCGACCTAAAAGCTTTCTTT. The chain joins TRBV7-8 to TRBJ1-1; D may be TRBD1 (5 bases). The ends were cut back, 1 base at V and 9 bases at J, with 15 bases in the middle. Germline V gives CDR1 SGHVS, CDR2 FQNEAQ. The CDR3 is 14 residues long.

V and J are TRBV5-8 and TRBJ2-3; D possibly uses TRBD1 or TRBD2 (6 bases each). V was trimmed by 7 bases and J by 4 bases, leaving 13 bases between them. The CDR3 runs to 13 residues. Germline-derived CDR1 and CDR2 are SGHTS and YDEGEE. The CDR3 region is CASEGGNADTQYF. The CDR3 DNA reads TGTGCCAGCGAAGGGGGGAACGCAGATACGCAGTATTTT.

The J gene is TRBJ2-7, the V gene TRBV18; TRBD2 agrees at 10 bases. The CDR3 contains 16 residues. Unmatched junction bases numbered 9, after V lost 0 bases and J lost 7 bases. The germline V gene has CDR1 KGHSH and CDR2 LQKENI. The CDR3, as DNA: TGTGCCAGCTCACCACCGGTAGCGGGAGGCTCGGGGGAGCAGTACTTC. Its protein is CASSPPVAGGSGEQYF.

The CDR3 protein is CASSSTPSHYGYTF. The CDR3 DNA follows: TGTGCCAGCAGTTCTACTCCGAGCCACTATGGCTACACCTTC. V is TRBV28 and J is TRBJ1-2; D gene unclear. The germline V gene has CDR1 MDHEN and CDR2 SYDVKM. With 4 bases removed from V and 3 bases from J, the gap between germline ends came to 12 bases. The CDR3 runs to 14 residues.

The V call is TRBV30, the J call TRBJ2-1; 12 positions match TRBD2. Germline CDR1 is GTSNPN and CDR2 is SVGIG (reference sequence). V shed 3 bases and J 7 bases; nucleotides not matched to a gene: 10. This CDR3 is built from 16 residues. The CDR3 reads CAWSSGLAGGWNEQFF. CDR3 nucleotide sequence: TGTGCCTGGAGCTCCGGGCTAGCGGGAGGGTGGAATGAGCAGTTCTTC.

The chain recombines TRBV6-1 with TRBJ1-1; no definite D call. CDR3 length: 14 amino acids. The germline V gene has CDR1 MNHNS and CDR2 SASEGT. The V end was cut by 3 bases, the J end by 1 base, with 9 bases between. In DNA form, the CDR3 reads TGTGCCAGCAGTGAGTCCATCCAGAACACTGAAGCTTTCTTT. This translates into CASSESIQNTEAFF.

The chain couples TRBV7-2 to TRBJ2-5, with a weak D call TRBD2 (6 bases). The V gene lost 3 bases and the J gene lost 8 bases, with 19 bases spanning the gap. The CDR3 has 15 amino acids. The germline V gene encodes CDR1 SGHTA and CDR2 FQGNSA. CDR3 nucleotides: TGTGCCAGCAGCTTTGGGGAAAGAGGGGACTCAACCCAGTACTTC. Amino acids: CASSFGERGDSTQYF.

Of note for this clone: This CDR3 is also generated by other DNA sequences in the sample. The CDR3 is CASSRNNEQFF. The CDR3 nucleotides are TGTGCCAGCAGCCGCAACAATGAGCAGTTCTTC. The chain joins TRBV4-2 to TRBJ2-1, with unresolved D. The CDR3 runs 11 residues. The V gene's germline CDR1 is LGHNA and CDR2 YNFKEQ. V was cut by 4 bases and J by 5 bases, with 3 bases left in between.

The rearrangement uses TRBV2 and TRBJ2-5; the match to TRBD1 covers 8 bases. With V trimmed by 8 bases and J by 1 base, 6 bases remained unmatched. The CDR3 sequence is 14 residues long. The V gene's germline CDR1 is SNHLY and CDR2 FYNNEI. The CDR3 region has the DNA TGTGCCAGCCTCATCGACAGGGGCCAAGAGACCCAGTACTTC. Translating it yields CASLIDRGQETQYF.

The chain links TRBV7-8 to TRBJ1-5, with 8 bases that match TRBD1. Germline V CDR1 and CDR2: SGHVS, FQNEAQ. The CDR3 is 14 residues long. V lost 0 bases to trimming and J lost 6 bases; unmatched junction nucleotides: 1. CDR3 residues: CASSLADRGQPQHF. In DNA form, the CDR3 reads TGTGCCAGCAGCTTAGCTGACAGGGGTCAGCCCCAGCATTTT.

CDR3 protein: CAISGTSGSYYNEQFF. The CDR3 DNA follows: TGTGCCATCAGCGGGACTAGCGGGAGTTATTACAATGAGCAGTTCTTC. The rearrangement joins TRBV10-3 to TRBJ2-1; TRBD2 aligns across 14 bases. The CDR3 contains 16 residues. Trimming at V came to 6 bases and at J to 4 bases, leaving 5 bases not matched to a gene. Germline V CDR1 and CDR2: ENHRY, SYGVKD.

The count of this clone is one. This sequence joins TRBV12-2 and TRBJ2-7; TRBD2, the D gene given by the table, was not confirmed from the DNA. TRBV12-2 is reported as a pseudogene. The CDR3 contains 18 residues. The CDR3 nucleotides read TGTGCAAGTCGCCCCCCTTGGTCTAGCGGGAGAGGGAAGTACGAGCAGTACTTC. This encodes CASRPPWSSGRGKYEQYF.

V gene TRBV4-1 combines with J gene TRBJ1-5; tentative D call: TRBD1 (5 bases). The V and J ends lost 4 bases and 2 bases respectively, with 15 bases between them. This CDR3 is built from 16 residues. Germline V gene lookup returns CDR1 MGHRA and CDR2 YSYEKL. The chain's CDR3 is CASSLGEVRGNQPQHF. In DNA form, the CDR3 reads TGCGCCAGCAGCCTAGGGGAGGTGCGGGGCAATCAGCCCCAGCATTTT.

The chain recombines TRBV5-5 with TRBJ2-7; 7 bases line up with TRBD1. The ends lost 3 bases at V and 4 bases at J; junction bases unmatched: 7. The CDR3 loop spans 14 amino acids. CDR1 and CDR2 from the germline V gene are SGHKS and YYEKEE (reference sequence). The CDR3 loop reads CASSSETGLYEQYF. The CDR3 coding sequence is TGTGCCAGCAGCTCAGAGACAGGGTTGTACGAGCAGTACTTC.

As regards this clone: Germline and junction disagree at one end, which may indicate a read error. This rearrangement joins TRBV28 to TRBJ2-7; no clear D gene. Germline assignment: CDR1 MDHEN and CDR2 SYDVKM. The CDR3 contains 12 residues. The CDR3 DNA follows: TGTGCCAGAAGTTACCACTCCTACGAGCAGTACTTC. This encodes CARSYHSYEQYF.

The J gene is TRBJ1-5, the V gene TRBV2, with unresolved D. Per the germline V gene, CDR1 is SNHLY and CDR2 is FYNNEI. This CDR3 is 14 amino acids long. Trimming removed 6 bases from V and 3 bases from J, with 12 bases in between. DNA of the CDR3: TGTGCCAGCAGCGGAGACCGAACCAATCAGCCCCAGCATTTT. Translated: CASSGDRTNQPQHF.

This CDR3 reads CATRAPEGGPPGELFF. CDR3 DNA sequence: TGTGCCACCAGAGCACCGGAAGGAGGGCCCCCCGGGGAGCTGTTTTTT. The chain has TRBV15 and TRBJ2-2, with D possibly TRBD2 on 6 matching bases. V was clipped by 6 bases and J by 6 bases, with 20 bases between them. Looked up from germline, CDR1 is LNHNV and CDR2 is YYDKDF (reference sequence). This CDR3 comprises 16 residues. The full variable domain, completed using reference TRBV15 and TRBJ2-2, is DAMVIQNPRYQVTQFGKPVTLSCSQTLNHNVMYWYQQKSSQAPKLLFHYYDKDFNNEADTPDNFQSRRPNTSFCFLDIRSPGLGDTAMYLCATRAPEGGPPGELFFGEGSRLTVL.

V is TRBV28 and J is TRBJ2-7; D is unresolved. Germline lookup yields CDR1 MDHEN and CDR2 SYDVKM. Trimming stripped 7 bases from V and 4 bases from J, with 8 bases between. This CDR3 has 11 amino acids. CDR3 region: CASKKSYEQYF. CDR3 in DNA: TGTGCCAGCAAGAAAAGTTACGAGCAGTACTTC.

J is TRBJ2-7 and V is TRBV23-1; TRBD1 matches 7 bases. TRBV23-1 is an ORF; its function is uncertain. There are 17 residues in the CDR3. After removal of 2 bases from V and 3 bases from J, the junction contained 13 bases not matched to a gene. The CDR3 is CASSQKKSQDRNYEQYF. In nucleotides, the CDR3 is TGCGCCAGCAGTCAAAAAAAAAGCCAGGACAGGAACTACGAGCAGTACTTC.

This sequence joins TRBV7-8 and TRBJ2-1, with 9 bases identical to TRBD1. The CDR3 runs to 16 residues. Germline V gene data show CDR1 as SGHVS and CDR2 as FQNEAQ. V lost 0 bases to trimming and J lost 7 bases; unmatched junction nucleotides: 7. The CDR3, as DNA: TGTGCCAGCAGCTTAGCGCTACAGGGGGCGAAGAATGAGCAGTTCTTC. It encodes CASSLALQGAKNEQFF.

V and J are TRBV15 and TRBJ2-5, with D unclear. Germline V CDR1 and CDR2: LNHNV, YYDKDF (reference sequence). Trimming left V 1 base short and J 2 bases short, with 8 bases between. The CDR3 loop spans 14 amino acids. For the CDR3, the DNA is TGTGCCACCAGCAGAGGGGCCGGGCAAGAGACCCAGTACTTC. It yields the protein CATSRGAGQETQYF.

This chain links TRBV19 with TRBJ2-7; D is uncertain. Germline V gene lookup returns CDR1 LNHDA and CDR2 SQIVND (reference sequence). V was trimmed by 3 bases and J by 7 bases, leaving 4 bases between them. This CDR3 is built from 10 residues. The DNA for the CDR3 is TGTGCCAGTAGTATTGGGGAGCAGTACTTC. Protein product: CASSIGEQYF.

The chain combines TRBV5-1 with TRBJ1-2, with D possibly being TRBD1 (6 bases). CDR1 SGHRS and CDR2 YFSETQ come from the germline V gene. The CDR3 has 14 amino acids. Trimming pared 1 base from V and 4 bases from J, leaving 11 bases between. The CDR3 spells CASSLQGKTYGYTF. CDR3 DNA sequence: TGCGCCAGCAGCTTGCAGGGGAAAACCTATGGCTACACCTTC.

This clone was counted a single time. The CDR3 coding sequence is TGTGCCAGCTCACTACGGGACAGGGGTTTAGAGACCCAGTACTTC. This codes for CASSLRDRGLETQYF. The chain couples TRBV18 to TRBJ2-5; 10 bases are a match to TRBD1. CDR3 size: 15 residues. The V segment lost 4 bases and the J segment 4 bases; nucleotides outside the gene matches: 6. Germline V gene sequence: CDR1 KGHSH, CDR2 LQKENI.

V gene TRBV6-4 combines with J gene TRBJ2-3; TRBD1 is a possible D gene (5 bases). Deletions cut 3 bases from V and 5 bases from J, with 15 bases between. The germline CDR1 and CDR2 sequences are MRHNA and SNTAGT. The CDR3 is made up of 15 amino acids. The CDR3 DNA reads as TGTGCCAGCAGTGAGGGGCAGGCCTATGGAGATACGCAGTATTTT. As protein: CASSEGQAYGDTQYF.